The 11 T cell receptor beta chains listed next were all sequenced from one sample in a study of multiple sclerosis patients with progressive multifocal leukoencephalopathy. The table came from immunoSEQ multiplex PCR; TCRdb's copy has only in-frame clones and leaves some out. This table holds some 30,000 clones, 85% to 90% found once. Specified time point: about six months of natalizumab therapy. The sample here was PBMCs, taken from a patient treated with natalizumab. The source of these receptors is a human donor with multiple sclerosis.

The chain employs TRBV6-5 and TRBJ1-6; the match to TRBD1 covers 8 bases. The V gene's germline CDR1 is MNHEY and CDR2 SVGAGI. CDR3 length: 15 residues. V dropped 6 bases and J dropped 10; count of bases not matched to a gene: 11. CDR3 DNA sequence: TGTGCCAGCAGCTCCAATGGACAGGGAGGGTCACCCCTCCACTTT. Translated, it gives CASSSNGQGGSPLHF.

The chain employs TRBV9 and TRBJ2-7, with D perhaps assigned TRBD1 or TRBD2 (6 bases each). Trimming left V 6 bases short and J 2 bases short, with 15 bases between. Germline-derived CDR1 and CDR2 are SGDLS and YYNGEE. The CDR3 has 14 amino acids. The CDR3 DNA follows: TGTGCCAGCACCCACGAGGGGGGCGCCTACGAGCAGTACTTC. Translation: CASTHEGGAYEQYF.

The chain employs TRBV15 and TRBJ2-1; 7 bases are a match to TRBD1. The CDR3 has 15 amino acids. The J segment lost 4 bases and the V segment lost 4 bases, leaving 7 bases of the junction unmatched. Germline lookup yields CDR1 LNHNV and CDR2 YYDKDF (reference sequence). CDR3 sequence (DNA): TGTGCCACCAGCATCGACAGGGCAGGGTACAATGAGCAGTTCTTC. It specifies CATSIDRAGYNEQFF. Supplemented by reference TRBV15 and TRBJ2-1, the full variable domain reads DAMVIQNPRYQVTQFGKPVTLSCSQTLNHNVMYWYQQKSSQAPKLLFHYYDKDFNNEADTPDNFQSRRPNTSFCFLDIRSPGLGDTAMYLCATSIDRAGYNEQFFGPGTRLTVL.

The chain recombines TRBV15 with TRBJ2-7, with D unclear. V lost 1 base and J 2 bases, leaving 15 bases between the germline ends. This CDR3 region has 16 residues. Germline V gene data show CDR1 as LNHNV and CDR2 as YYDKDF (reference sequence). CDR3 sequence (DNA): TGTGCCACCAGCAGAGCAAGGGCCAGCTCGACCTACGAGCAGTACTTC. Its protein is CATSRARASSTYEQYF.

A note on this clone: Germline is not matched at one junction end, which may reflect a read error. The V gene is TRBV6-5, the J gene TRBJ1-1; D gene unclear. Germline CDR1 and CDR2: MNHEY and SVGAGI. The CDR3 contains 14 residues. In DNA, the CDR3 is TGTGCCAGCAGTTCCAGGACCGGGAACACTGAAGCTCTCTTT. Its protein is CASSSRTGNTEALF.

The genes are TRBV5-1 and TRBJ2-1; 8 positions agree with TRBD2. V trimming: 4 bases; J trimming: 7 bases; junction bases outside the gene matches: 13. The CDR3 sequence is 16 residues long. Germline CDR1 and CDR2: SGHRS and YFSETQ. CDR3 nucleotide sequence: TGCGCCAGCAGCCTTACTAGCGGAGCAGGGCCAAATGAGCAGTTCTTC. It yields the protein CASSLTSGAGPNEQFF.

The J gene is TRBJ2-7, the V gene TRBV28; 12 positions match TRBD2. The CDR3 is 14 amino acids. The V gene end was trimmed by 5 bases and the J gene end by 11 bases; junction bases not matched to a gene: 10. Germline values: CDR1 MDHEN, CDR2 SYDVKM. CDR3 in amino acids: CASSPKLAGGWEYF. The CDR3 DNA sequence: TGTGCCAGCAGTCCGAAGCTAGCGGGAGGGTGGGAGTACTTC.

The chain carries TRBV15 and TRBJ1-2, with D unclear. Trimming removed 0 bases at V and 0 bases at J, with 8 bases between. Germline V gene data show CDR1 as LNHNV and CDR2 as YYDKDF (reference sequence). CDR3 length: 15 amino acids. This CDR3 reads CATSREKLPNYGYTF. The CDR3 bases are TGTGCCACCAGCAGAGAAAAGCTTCCTAACTATGGCTACACCTTC.

The J gene is TRBJ2-7, the V gene TRBV4-3; D is undetermined. CDR3 size: 13 residues. V shed 3 bases and J shed 0 bases, with 6 bases lying between them. Germline V gene lookup returns CDR1 LGHNA and CDR2 YSLEER. The DNA for the CDR3 is TGCGCCAGCAGCCAGGCCCCCTCCTACGAGCAGTACTTC. Residues: CASSQAPSYEQYF.

The chain is built from TRBV4-3 and TRBJ1-5; TRBD1 might be the D (5 bases). CDR1 is LGHNA and CDR2 is YSLEER in the germline V gene. This CDR3 has 14 amino acids. Between the trimmed V and J ends, which lost 4 bases and 4 bases, there was a span of 11 bases. The CDR3 DNA follows: TGCGCCAGCAGCCGCTACCAGGGAAATCAGCCCCAGCATTTT. It encodes CASSRYQGNQPQHF.

This chain joins TRBV7-8 and TRBJ1-4, with D perhaps matching TRBD1 (5 bases). V was shortened by 2 bases and J by 4 bases, with 17 bases between the two germline ends. The CDR3 is 17 residues long. CDR1 is SGHVS, CDR2 FQNEAQ, per germline. The CDR3 here is CASSLKPSGLHNEKLFF. In nucleotides, the CDR3 is TGTGCCAGCAGCTTAAAACCCTCGGGGCTGCATAATGAAAAACTGTTTTTT.